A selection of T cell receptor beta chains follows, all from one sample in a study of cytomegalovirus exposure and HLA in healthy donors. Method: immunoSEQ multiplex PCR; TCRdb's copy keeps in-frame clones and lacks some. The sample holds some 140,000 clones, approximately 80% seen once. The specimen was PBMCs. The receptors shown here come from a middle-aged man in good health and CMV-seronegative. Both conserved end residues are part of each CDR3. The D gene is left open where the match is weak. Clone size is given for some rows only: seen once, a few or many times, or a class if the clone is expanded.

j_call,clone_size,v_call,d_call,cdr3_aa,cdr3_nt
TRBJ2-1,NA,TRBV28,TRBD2,CASSLGGVRYNEQFF,TGTGCCAGCAGTTTAGGGGGGGTCAGGTACAATGAGCAGTTCTTC
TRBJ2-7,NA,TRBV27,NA,CASSSTVSYEQYF,TGTGCCAGCAGTTCGACAGTCTCCTACGAGCAGTACTTC
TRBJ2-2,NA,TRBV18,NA,CASSPPGAGELFF,TGTGCCAGCTCACCCCCCGGGGCCGGGGAGCTGTTTTTT
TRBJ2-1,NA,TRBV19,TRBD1,CASSLGQGPNEQFF,TGTGCCAGTAGCTTGGGACAGGGGCCCAATGAGCAGTTCTTC
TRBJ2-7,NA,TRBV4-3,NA,CASSPSTGSSYEQYF,TGCGCCAGCAGCCCCTCGACAGGAAGCTCCTACGAGCAGTACTTC
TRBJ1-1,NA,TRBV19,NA,CASSIVGGGLTEAFF,TGTGCCAGTAGTATAGTAGGCGGAGGACTCACTGAAGCTTTCTTT
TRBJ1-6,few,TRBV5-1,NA,CASSDLNTGGSPLHF,TGCGCCAGCAGCGATCTCAACACTGGAGGGTCACCCCTCCACTTT
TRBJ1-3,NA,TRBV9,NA,CASSVREGPGNTIYF,TGTGCCAGCAGCGTAAGGGAGGGTCCTGGAAACACCATATATTTT
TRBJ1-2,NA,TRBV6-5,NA,CASSTRTVGYTF,TGTGCCAGCAGCACGCGGACTGTTGGCTACACCTTC
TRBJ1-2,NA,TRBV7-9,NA,CASSLGQGYGYTF,TGTGCCAGCAGCTTAGGCCAGGGCTATGGCTACACCTTC
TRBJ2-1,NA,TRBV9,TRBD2,CASSVGLAGYNEQFF,TGTGCCAGCAGCGTAGGACTAGCGGGCTACAATGAGCAGTTCTTC
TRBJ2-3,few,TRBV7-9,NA,CASSPRTITDTQYF,TGTGCCAGCAGCCCACGGACTATCACAGATACGCAGTATTTT
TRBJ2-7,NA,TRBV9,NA,CASSVGFGSPYEQYF,TGTGCCAGCAGCGTAGGGTTCGGGTCTCCCTACGAGCAGTACTTC
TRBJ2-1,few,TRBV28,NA,CASSVYDSWGPYNEQFF,TGTGCCAGCAGTGTATACGACAGCTGGGGCCCGTACAATGAGCAGTTCTTC
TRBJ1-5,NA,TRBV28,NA,CASSFPNQPQHF,TGTGCCAGCAGCTTCCCCAATCAGCCCCAGCATTTT
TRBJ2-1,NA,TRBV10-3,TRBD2,CAISGGLAGDNEQFF,TGTGCCATCAGCGGCGGACTAGCGGGGGACAATGAGCAGTTCTTC
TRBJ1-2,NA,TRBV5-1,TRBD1,CASSPSGGANGYTF,TGCGCCAGCAGCCCGTCAGGGGGCGCAAATGGCTACACCTTC
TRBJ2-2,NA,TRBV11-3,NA,CASTLRGRGTGELFF,TGTGCCAGCACCCTAAGGGGGCGGGGAACCGGGGAGCTGTTTTTT
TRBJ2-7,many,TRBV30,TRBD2,CAWGLAGGHEQYF,TGTGCCTGGGGACTAGCGGGGGGCCACGAGCAGTACTTC
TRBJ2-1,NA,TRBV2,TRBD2,CASSGVLGLAGDYNEQFF,TGTGCCAGCAGTGGGGTGTTGGGACTAGCGGGGGACTACAATGAGCAGTTCTTC
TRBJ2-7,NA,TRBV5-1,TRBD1,CASSPGQGGGGLYEQYF,TGCGCCAGCAGCCCGGGACAGGGGGGAGGGGGGCTCTACGAGCAGTACTTC
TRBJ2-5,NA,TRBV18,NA,CASSPLRAGETQYF,TGTGCCAGCTCACCACTCAGGGCCGGGGAGACCCAGTACTTC
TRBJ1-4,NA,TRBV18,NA,CASSPMTTPNEKLFF,TGTGCCAGCTCGCCTATGACAACCCCTAATGAAAAACTGTTTTTT
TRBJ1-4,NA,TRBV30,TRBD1,CAWPNSPGQGVGEKLFF,TGTGCCTGGCCGAACTCCCCGGGACAGGGGGTAGGTGAAAAACTGTTTTTT
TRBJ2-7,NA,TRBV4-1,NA,CASSQESGLSYEQYF,TGCGCCAGCAGCCAAGAATCTGGGCTCTCCTACGAGCAGTACTTC
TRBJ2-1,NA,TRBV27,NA,CASSLAVTDNEQFF,TGTGCCAGCAGTTTAGCGGTGACAGACAATGAGCAGTTCTTC
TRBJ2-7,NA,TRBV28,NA,CASSPRLTYEQYF,TGTGCCAGCAGTCCCAGGCTTACCTACGAGCAGTACTTC
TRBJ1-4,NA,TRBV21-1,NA,CASSKVTGNEKLFF,TGTGCCAGCAGCAAAGTGACAGGGAATGAAAAACTGTTTTTT
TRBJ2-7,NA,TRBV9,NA,CASSVGIGHYEQYF,TGTGCCAGCAGCGTAGGAATTGGACACTACGAGCAGTACTTC
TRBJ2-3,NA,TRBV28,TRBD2,CASSLPPLAGGPDTQYF,TGTGCCAGCAGTTTACCTCCGCTAGCGGGAGGGCCAGATACGCAGTATTTT
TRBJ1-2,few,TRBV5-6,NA,CASSYTRNYGYTF,TGTGCCAGCAGCTACACACGAAACTATGGCTACACCTTC
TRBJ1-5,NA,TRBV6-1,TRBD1,CASSDLDRGSGNQPQHF,TGTGCCAGCAGTGACTTGGACAGGGGGTCGGGCAATCAGCCCCAGCATTTT
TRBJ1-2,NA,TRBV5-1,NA,CASSYISGSQVYGYTF,TGCGCCAGCAGCTACATTTCCGGGTCACAGGTCTATGGCTACACCTTC
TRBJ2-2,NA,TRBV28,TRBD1,CASSLEWTGRLTTTNTGELFF,TGTGCCAGCAGTTTAGAGTGGACAGGGCGACTTACAACTACGAACACCGGGGAGCTGTTTTTT
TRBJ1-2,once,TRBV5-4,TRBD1,CASSLQGADGYTF,TGTGCCAGCAGCTTGCAGGGGGCGGATGGCTACACCTTC
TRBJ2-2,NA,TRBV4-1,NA,CASSQDVGNTGELFF,TGCGCCAGCAGCCAAGATGTCGGGAACACCGGGGAGCTGTTTTTT
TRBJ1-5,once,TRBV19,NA,CASSTSGNQPQHF,TGTGCCAGTAGTACGTCTGGCAATCAGCCCCAGCATTTT
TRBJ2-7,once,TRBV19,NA,CASSPPLGEQYF,TGTGCCAGTAGTCCTCCCCTCGGGGAGCAGTACTTC
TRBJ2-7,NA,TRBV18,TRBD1,CASSPGTGPSEQYF,TGTGCCAGCTCACCTGGGACAGGGCCAAGCGAGCAGTACTTC
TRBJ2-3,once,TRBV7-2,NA,CASSPDTDTQYF,TGTGCCAGCAGCCCAGACACAGATACGCAGTATTTT
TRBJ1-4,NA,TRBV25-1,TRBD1,CASSEGTGTEELFF,TGTGCCAGCAGTGAAGGGACAGGGACCGAGGAACTGTTTTTT
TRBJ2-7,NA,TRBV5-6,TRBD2,CASSFGTSREQYF,TGTGCCAGCAGCTTCGGGACTAGCCGCGAGCAGTACTTC
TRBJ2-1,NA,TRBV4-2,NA,CASSQGLADFNEQFF,TGTGCCAGCAGCCAAGGATTAGCGGACTTCAATGAGCAGTTCTTC
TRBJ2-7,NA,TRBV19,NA,CASSIGWTDLIGGQYF,TGTGCCAGTAGTATAGGTTGGACGGACTTAATAGGGGGGCAGTACTTC
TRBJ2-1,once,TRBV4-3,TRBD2,CASSQGGRNEQFF,TGCGCCAGCAGCCAAGGCGGGAGAAATGAGCAGTTCTTC
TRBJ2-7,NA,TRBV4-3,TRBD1,CASSQVLPGGSSIYEQYF,TGCGCCAGCAGCCAAGTTCTCCCAGGGGGCTCATCTATCTACGAGCAGTACTTC
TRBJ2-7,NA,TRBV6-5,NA,CASSYREDSEQYF,TGTGCCAGCAGTTACAGGGAGGACTCCGAGCAGTACTTC
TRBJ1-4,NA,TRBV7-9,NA,CASSPSNEKLFF,TGTGCCAGCAGCCCCTCTAATGAAAAACTGTTTTTT
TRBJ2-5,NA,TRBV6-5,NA,CASSYLQQETQYF,TGTGCCAGCAGTTACTTACAGCAAGAGACCCAGTACTTC
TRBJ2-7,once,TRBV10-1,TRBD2,CARNTGTKKREGDEQYF,TGCGCCAGAAACACCGGGACAAAAAAGCGGGAGGGCGACGAGCAGTACTTC
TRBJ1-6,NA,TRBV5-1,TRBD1,CASSLRGQANSPLHF,TGCGCCAGCAGCTTGCGAGGACAGGCTAATTCACCCCTCCACTTT
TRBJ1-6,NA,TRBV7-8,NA,CASSKPGGNSPLHF,TGTGCCAGCAGTAAACCGGGGGGAAATTCACCCCTCCACTTT
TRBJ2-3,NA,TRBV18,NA,CASSPAVGDRSADTQYF,TGTGCCAGCTCACCCGCGGTGGGAGACCGGAGCGCAGATACGCAGTATTTT
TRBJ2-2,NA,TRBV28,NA,CASSLSVAAPNTGELFF,TGTGCCAGCAGTTTATCGGTAGCGGCCCCGAACACCGGGGAGCTGTTTTTT
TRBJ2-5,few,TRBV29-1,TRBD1,CSVGQGEETQYF,TGCAGCGTTGGACAGGGAGAAGAGACCCAGTACTTC
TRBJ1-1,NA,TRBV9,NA,CASSVDSPNTEAFF,TGTGCCAGCAGCGTAGACAGCCCGAACACTGAAGCTTTCTTT
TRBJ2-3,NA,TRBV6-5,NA,CVSNLAGTSTDTQYF,TGTGTCAGCAATCTCGCGGGCACAAGCACAGATACGCAGTATTTT